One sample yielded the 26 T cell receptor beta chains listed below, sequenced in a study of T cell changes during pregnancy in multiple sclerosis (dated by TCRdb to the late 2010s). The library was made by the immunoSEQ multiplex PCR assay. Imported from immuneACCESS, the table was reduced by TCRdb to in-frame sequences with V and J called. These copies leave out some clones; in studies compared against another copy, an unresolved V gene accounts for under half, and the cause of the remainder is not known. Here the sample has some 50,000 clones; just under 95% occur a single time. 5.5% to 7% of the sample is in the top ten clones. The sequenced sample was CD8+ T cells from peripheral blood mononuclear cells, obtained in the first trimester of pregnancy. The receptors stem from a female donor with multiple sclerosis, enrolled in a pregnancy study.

The CDR3 nucleotides read TGTGCCAGCAGTCTACAGGGATATGGAAACACCATATATTTT. This codes for CASSLQGYGNTIYF. The chain couples TRBV28 to TRBJ1-3, with D tentatively TRBD1 (6 bases). Germline V lookup: CDR1 MDHEN, CDR2 SYDVKM. Trimming removed 5 bases from V and 3 bases from J, with 11 bases in between. The CDR3 covers 14 residues.

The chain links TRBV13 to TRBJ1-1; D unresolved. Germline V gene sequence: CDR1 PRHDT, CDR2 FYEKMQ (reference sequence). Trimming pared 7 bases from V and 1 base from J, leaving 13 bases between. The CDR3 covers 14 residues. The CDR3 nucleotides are TGTGCCAGCACTGCCCTAGAGGAGAACACTGAAGCTTTCTTT. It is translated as CASTALEENTEAFF.

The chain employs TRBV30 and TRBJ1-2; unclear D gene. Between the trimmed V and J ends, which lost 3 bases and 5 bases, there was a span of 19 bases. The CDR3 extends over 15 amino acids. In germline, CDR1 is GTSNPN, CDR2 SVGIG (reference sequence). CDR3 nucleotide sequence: TGTGCCTGGAGAGTAAGGACGGGAGCTGGGTATGGCTACACCTTC. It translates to CAWRVRTGAGYGYTF.

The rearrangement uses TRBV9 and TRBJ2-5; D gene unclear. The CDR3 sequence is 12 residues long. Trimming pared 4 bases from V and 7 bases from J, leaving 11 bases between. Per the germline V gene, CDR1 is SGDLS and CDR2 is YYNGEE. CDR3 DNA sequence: TGTGCCAGCAGCCCCCTCCGAGGGACCCAGTACTTC. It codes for CASSPLRGTQYF. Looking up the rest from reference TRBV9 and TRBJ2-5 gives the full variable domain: DSGVTQTPKHLITATGQRVTLRCSPRSGDLSVYWYQQSLDQGLQFLIQYYNGEERAKGNILERFSAQQFPDLHSELNLSSLELGDSALYFCASSPLRGTQYFGPGTRLLVL.

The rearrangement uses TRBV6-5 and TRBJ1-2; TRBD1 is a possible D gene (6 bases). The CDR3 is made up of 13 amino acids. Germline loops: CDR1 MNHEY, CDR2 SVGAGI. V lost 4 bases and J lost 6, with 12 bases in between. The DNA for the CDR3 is TGTGCCAGCAGTTCCACAGGGTACGATGGCTACACCTTC. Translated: CASSSTGYDGYTF.

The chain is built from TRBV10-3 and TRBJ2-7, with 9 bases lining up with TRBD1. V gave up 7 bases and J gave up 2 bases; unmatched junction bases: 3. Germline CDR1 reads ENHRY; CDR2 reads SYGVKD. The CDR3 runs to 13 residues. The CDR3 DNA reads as TGTGCCATCATGGGACAGGGAACCTACGAGCAGTACTTC. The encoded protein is CAIMGQGTYEQYF.

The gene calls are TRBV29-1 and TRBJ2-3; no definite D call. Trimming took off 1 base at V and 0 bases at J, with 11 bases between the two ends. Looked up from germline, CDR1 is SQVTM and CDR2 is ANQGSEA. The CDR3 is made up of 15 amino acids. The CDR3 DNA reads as TGCAGCGTTGAAGGAGGAGCCTTCAGCACAGATACGCAGTATTTT. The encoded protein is CSVEGGAFSTDTQYF.

The chain's CDR3 is CASSRGGGGFQPQHF. In DNA form, the CDR3 reads TGTGCCAGCAGTCGCGGGGGCGGGGGGTTTCAGCCCCAGCATTTT. The chain uses TRBV27 and TRBJ1-5; TRBD1 is a possible D gene (6 bases). Per germline, CDR1 MNHEY and CDR2 SMNVEV (reference sequence). The CDR3 has 15 amino acids. Trimming shortened V by 5 bases and J by 6 bases, and 17 bases separated the two germline ends.

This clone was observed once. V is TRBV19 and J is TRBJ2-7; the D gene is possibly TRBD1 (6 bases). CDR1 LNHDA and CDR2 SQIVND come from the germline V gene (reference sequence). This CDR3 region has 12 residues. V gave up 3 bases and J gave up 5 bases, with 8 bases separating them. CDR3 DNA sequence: TGTGCCAGTAGTATGGGGGCCAACGAGCAGTACTTC. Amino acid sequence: CASSMGANEQYF. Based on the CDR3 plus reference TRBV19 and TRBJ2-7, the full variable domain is DGGITQSPKYLFRKEGQNVTLSCEQNLNHDAMYWYRQDPGQGLRLIYYSQIVNDFQKGDIAEGYSVSREKKESFPLTVTSAQKNPTAFYLCASSMGANEQYFGPGTRLTVT.

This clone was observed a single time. The DNA for the CDR3 is TGTGCCGAAATAACCTCGGCGAAACGCGGGAACACTGAAGCTTTCTTT. This encodes CAEITSAKRGNTEAFF. V and J are TRBV30 and TRBJ1-1; D is uncertain. Between the trimmed V and J ends, which lost 8 bases and 1 base, there was a span of 23 bases. Germline-derived CDR1 and CDR2 are GTSNPN and SVGIG (reference sequence). The CDR3 length is 16 residues.

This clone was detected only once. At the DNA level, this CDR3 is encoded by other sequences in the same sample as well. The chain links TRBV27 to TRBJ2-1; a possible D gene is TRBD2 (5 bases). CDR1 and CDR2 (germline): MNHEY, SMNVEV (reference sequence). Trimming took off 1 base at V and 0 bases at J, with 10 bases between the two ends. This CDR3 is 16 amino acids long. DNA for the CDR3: TGTGCCAGCAGTTTATACTCGGGGAGCTCCTACAATGAGCAGTTCTTC. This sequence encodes CASSLYSGSSYNEQFF.

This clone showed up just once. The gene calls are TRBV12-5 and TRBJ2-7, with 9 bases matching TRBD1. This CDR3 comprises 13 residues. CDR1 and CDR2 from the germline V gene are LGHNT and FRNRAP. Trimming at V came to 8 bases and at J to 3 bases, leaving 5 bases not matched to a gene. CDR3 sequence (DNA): TGTGCTAGTACCGGGACAGGGTACTACGAGCAGTACTTC. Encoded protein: CASTGTGYYEQYF. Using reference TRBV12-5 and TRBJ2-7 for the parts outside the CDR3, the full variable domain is DARVTQTPRHKVTEMGQEVTMRCQPILGHNTVFWYRQTMMQGLELLAYFRNRAPLDDSGMPKDRFSAEMPDATLATLKIQPSEPRDSAVYFCASTGTGYYEQYFGPGTRLTVT.

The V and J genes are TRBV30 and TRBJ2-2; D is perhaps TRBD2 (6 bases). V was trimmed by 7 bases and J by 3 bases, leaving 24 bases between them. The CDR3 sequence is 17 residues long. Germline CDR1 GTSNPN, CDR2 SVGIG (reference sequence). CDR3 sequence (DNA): TGTGCCTCCAAACCTCGGGACTCAAGTATACACACCGGGGAGCTGTTTTTT. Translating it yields CASKPRDSSIHTGELFF.

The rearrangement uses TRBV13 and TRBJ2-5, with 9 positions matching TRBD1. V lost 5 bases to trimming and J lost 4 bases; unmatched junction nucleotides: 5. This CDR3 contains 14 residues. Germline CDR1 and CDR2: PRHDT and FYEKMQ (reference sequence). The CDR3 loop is CASSRGQGRETQYF. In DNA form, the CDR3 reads TGTGCCAGCAGCCGAGGACAGGGGAGAGAGACCCAGTACTTC. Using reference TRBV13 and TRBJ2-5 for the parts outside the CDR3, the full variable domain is AAGVIQSPRHLIKEKRETATLKCYPIPRHDTVYWYQQGPGQDPQFLISFYEKMQSDKGSIPDRFSAQQFSDYHSELNMSSLELGDSALYFCASSRGQGRETQYFGPGTRLLVL.

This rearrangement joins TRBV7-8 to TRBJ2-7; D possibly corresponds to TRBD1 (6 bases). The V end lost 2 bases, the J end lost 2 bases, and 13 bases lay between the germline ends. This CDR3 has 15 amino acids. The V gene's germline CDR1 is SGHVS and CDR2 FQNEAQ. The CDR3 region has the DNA TGTGCCAGCAGCTTAAAGTGGTCAGGGGCCTACGAGCAGTACTTC. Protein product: CASSLKWSGAYEQYF.

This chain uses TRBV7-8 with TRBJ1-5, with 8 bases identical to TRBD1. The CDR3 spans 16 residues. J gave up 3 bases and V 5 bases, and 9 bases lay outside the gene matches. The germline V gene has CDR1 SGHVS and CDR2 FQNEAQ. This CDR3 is CASSLEAGGVNQPQHF. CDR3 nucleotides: TGTGCCAGCAGCCTCGAGGCAGGGGGCGTCAATCAGCCCCAGCATTTT.

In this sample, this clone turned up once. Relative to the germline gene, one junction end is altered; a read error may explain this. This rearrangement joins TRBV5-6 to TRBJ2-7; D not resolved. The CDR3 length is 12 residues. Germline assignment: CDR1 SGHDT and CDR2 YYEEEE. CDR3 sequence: CASSESYYEQYF. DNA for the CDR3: TGTGCCAGCAGCGAAAGTTACTACGAGCAATACTTC.

The CDR3 loop reads CASSTPDYSNTGELFF. The CDR3 nucleotides are TGTGCCAGCAGTACACCGGACTATTCGAACACCGGGGAGCTGTTTTTT. The chain links TRBV27 to TRBJ2-2, with D tentatively TRBD2 (6 bases). This CDR3 has 16 residues. The V gene lost 5 bases and the J gene lost 0 bases, with 13 bases spanning the gap. Germline loops: CDR1 MNHEY, CDR2 SMNVEV (reference sequence).

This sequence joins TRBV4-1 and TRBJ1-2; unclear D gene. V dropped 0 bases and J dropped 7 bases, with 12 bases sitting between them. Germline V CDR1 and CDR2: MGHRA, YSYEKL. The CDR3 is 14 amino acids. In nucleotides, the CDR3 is TGCGCCAGCAGCCAAGATTCGGGGTGGGGTGGCTACACCTTC. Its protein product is CASSQDSGWGGYTF.

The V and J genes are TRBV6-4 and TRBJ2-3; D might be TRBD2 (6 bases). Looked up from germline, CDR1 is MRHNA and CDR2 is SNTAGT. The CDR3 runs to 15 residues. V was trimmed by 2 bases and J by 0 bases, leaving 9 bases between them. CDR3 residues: CASSDVAGSTDTQYF. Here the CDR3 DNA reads TGTGCCAGCAGTGACGTGGCGGGAAGCACAGATACGCAGTATTTT.

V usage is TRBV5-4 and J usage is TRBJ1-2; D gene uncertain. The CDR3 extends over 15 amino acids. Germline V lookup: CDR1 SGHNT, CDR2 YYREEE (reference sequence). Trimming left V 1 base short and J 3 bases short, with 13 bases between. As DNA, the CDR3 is TGTGCCAGCAGCTTGCGTGAGGGAATCGACTATGGCTACACCTTC. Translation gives CASSLREGIDYGYTF.

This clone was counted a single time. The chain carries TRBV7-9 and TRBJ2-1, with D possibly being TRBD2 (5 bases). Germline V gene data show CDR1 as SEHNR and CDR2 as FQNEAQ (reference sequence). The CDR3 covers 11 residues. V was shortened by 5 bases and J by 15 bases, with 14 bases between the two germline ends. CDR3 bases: TGTGCCAGCAGCAAAGAGGGTAATTGGTTCTTC. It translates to CASSKEGNWFF.

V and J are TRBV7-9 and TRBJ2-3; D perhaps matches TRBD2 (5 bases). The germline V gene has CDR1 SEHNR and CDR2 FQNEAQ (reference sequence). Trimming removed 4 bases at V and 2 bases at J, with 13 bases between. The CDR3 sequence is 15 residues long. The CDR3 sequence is CASSSTRDFTDTQYF. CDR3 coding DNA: TGTGCCAGCAGCTCCACTAGGGATTTCACAGATACGCAGTATTTT.

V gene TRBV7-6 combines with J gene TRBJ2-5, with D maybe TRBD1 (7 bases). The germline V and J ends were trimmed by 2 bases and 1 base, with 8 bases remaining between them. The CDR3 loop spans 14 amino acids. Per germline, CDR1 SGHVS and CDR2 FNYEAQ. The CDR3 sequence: CASSLQGGQETQYF. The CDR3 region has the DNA TGTGCCAGCAGCTTACAGGGGGGCCAAGAGACCCAGTACTTC.

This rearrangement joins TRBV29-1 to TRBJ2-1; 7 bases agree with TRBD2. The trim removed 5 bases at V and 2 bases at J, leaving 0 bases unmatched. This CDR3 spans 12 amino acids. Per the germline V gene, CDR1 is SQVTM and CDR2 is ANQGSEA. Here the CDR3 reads CSVLAAYNEQFF. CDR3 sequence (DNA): TGCAGCGTTCTAGCGGCCTACAATGAGCAGTTCTTC.

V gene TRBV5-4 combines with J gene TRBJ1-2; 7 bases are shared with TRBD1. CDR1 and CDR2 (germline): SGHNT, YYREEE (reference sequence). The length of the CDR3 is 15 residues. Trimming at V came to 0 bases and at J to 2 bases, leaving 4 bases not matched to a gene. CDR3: CASSLAGTANYGYTF. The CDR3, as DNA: TGTGCCAGCAGCTTGGCCGGGACAGCGAACTATGGCTACACCTTC.